These T cell receptor beta chains were read from a single sample in a study of blood T cell repertoires in COVID-19. TCRdb's table, derived via immunoSEQ multiplex PCR, lists solely in-frame clones and lacks some. The data contain 200,000 to 250,000 clones, nearly 85% of them singletons. Sequencing was done on a sample of peripheral blood. The receptors originated from a woman younger than 45 with COVID-19, enrolled during active disease. CDR3s include the opening cysteine and the closing phenylalanine or tryptophan. The order of the fields is J gene, D gene, V gene, clone size, CDR3 protein, CDR3 DNA. A D gene is named only where the DNA matches it firmly. The size entry is marked missing in some rows and otherwise reads once, few, many or a size class.

j_call: TRBJ2-5; d_call: -; v_call: TRBV11-3; clone_size: -; cdr3_aa: CASSLRGAGETQYF; cdr3_nt: TGTGCCAGCAGCTTACGGGGGGCGGGGGAGACCCAGTACTTC
j_call: TRBJ2-5; d_call: -; v_call: TRBV9; clone_size: -; cdr3_aa: CASSTLGLQETQYF; cdr3_nt: TGTGCCAGCAGCACCTTGGGCCTACAAGAGACCCAGTACTTC
j_call: TRBJ2-2; d_call: -; v_call: TRBV3-1/TRBV3-2; clone_size: -; cdr3_aa: CASSLGVGELFF; cdr3_nt: TGTGCCAGCAGTTTAGGGGTAGGGGAGCTGTTTTTT
j_call: TRBJ2-3; d_call: -; v_call: TRBV7-3; clone_size: -; cdr3_aa: CASSPLGYTDTQYF; cdr3_nt: TGTGCCAGCAGCCCGCTGGGCTACACAGATACGCAGTATTTT
j_call: TRBJ1-1; d_call: TRBD1; v_call: TRBV6-5; clone_size: -; cdr3_aa: CASSYGGGRQPGKAFF; cdr3_nt: TGTGCCAGCAGTTACGGAGGGGGCAGACAGCCGGGGAAAGCTTTCTTT
j_call: TRBJ1-1; d_call: TRBD1; v_call: TRBV13; clone_size: -; cdr3_aa: CASSPYTGGGYTEAFF; cdr3_nt: TGTGCCAGCAGCCCGTATACAGGGGGCGGCTACACTGAAGCTTTCTTT
j_call: TRBJ1-2; d_call: -; v_call: TRBV29-1; clone_size: -; cdr3_aa: CSVESDYYGYTF; cdr3_nt: TGCAGCGTTGAAAGCGATTACTATGGCTACACCTTC
j_call: TRBJ1-1; d_call: TRBD1; v_call: TRBV9; clone_size: -; cdr3_aa: CASSVGGQGAHTEAFF; cdr3_nt: TGTGCCAGCAGCGTAGGAGGACAGGGGGCACACACTGAAGCTTTCTTT
j_call: TRBJ2-4; d_call: TRBD1; v_call: TRBV7-9; clone_size: -; cdr3_aa: CASSFADRERDIQYF; cdr3_nt: TGTGCCAGCAGCTTCGCAGACAGGGAGAGAGACATTCAGTACTTC
j_call: TRBJ2-1; d_call: -; v_call: TRBV27; clone_size: -; cdr3_aa: CASSFRDSSNEQFF; cdr3_nt: TGTGCCAGCAGTTTTAGGGACTCCTCTAATGAGCAGTTCTTC
j_call: TRBJ2-7; d_call: -; v_call: TRBV7-8; clone_size: once; cdr3_aa: CASSAGTKYEQYF; cdr3_nt: TGTGCCAGCAGTGCCGGGACAAAGTACGAGCAGTACTTC
j_call: TRBJ2-7; d_call: -; v_call: TRBV5-1; clone_size: -; cdr3_aa: CASNQGGSYEQYF; cdr3_nt: TGCGCCAGCAACCAGGGAGGATCCTACGAGCAGTACTTC
j_call: TRBJ2-5; d_call: -; v_call: TRBV6-6; clone_size: -; cdr3_aa: CASSYSQGMGETQYF; cdr3_nt: TGTGCCAGCAGTTACTCTCAGGGGATGGGAGAGACCCAGTACTTC
j_call: TRBJ1-6; d_call: -; v_call: TRBV9; clone_size: -; cdr3_aa: CASSVNSQYNSPLHF; cdr3_nt: TGTGCCAGCAGCGTCAATTCCCAATATAATTCACCCCTCCACTTT
j_call: TRBJ2-5; d_call: TRBD2; v_call: TRBV6-6; clone_size: -; cdr3_aa: CASTTGGPQETQYF; cdr3_nt: TGTGCCAGCACCACGGGGGGGCCCCAAGAGACCCAGTACTTC
j_call: TRBJ1-1; d_call: -; v_call: TRBV4-3; clone_size: -; cdr3_aa: CASSQDFRGRATEAFF; cdr3_nt: TGCGCCAGCAGCCAAGACTTTCGCGGCAGGGCCACTGAAGCTTTCTTT
j_call: TRBJ2-7; d_call: -; v_call: TRBV3-1/TRBV3-2; clone_size: -; cdr3_aa: CASSQRGTPGNEQYF; cdr3_nt: TGTGCCAGCAGCCAAAGGGGGACCCCCGGTAACGAGCAGTACTTC
j_call: TRBJ2-3; d_call: -; v_call: TRBV18; clone_size: -; cdr3_aa: CASSPRDTDTQYF; cdr3_nt: TGTGCCAGCTCACCACGAGACACAGATACGCAGTATTTT
j_call: TRBJ2-4; d_call: -; v_call: TRBV18; clone_size: -; cdr3_aa: CASSPPTGTPGEAKNIQYF; cdr3_nt: TGTGCCAGCTCACCCCCCACCGGGACCCCAGGGGAAGCCAAAAACATTCAGTACTTC
j_call: TRBJ2-1; d_call: -; v_call: TRBV7-2; clone_size: few; cdr3_aa: CASSLARGGLDEQFF; cdr3_nt: TGTGCCAGCAGCTTAGCGAGGGGGGGGCTAGATGAGCAGTTCTTC
j_call: TRBJ1-3; d_call: -; v_call: TRBV7-2; clone_size: few; cdr3_aa: CASSSTGNGNTIYF; cdr3_nt: TGTGCCAGCAGCTCCACGGGGAACGGAAACACCATATATTTT
j_call: TRBJ1-1; d_call: TRBD1; v_call: TRBV6-2/TRBV6-3; clone_size: -; cdr3_aa: CASSNPGGWTEAFF; cdr3_nt: TGTGCCAGCAGCAACCCAGGGGGCTGGACTGAAGCTTTCTTT
j_call: TRBJ1-2; d_call: TRBD1; v_call: TRBV15; clone_size: once; cdr3_aa: CATSRDNRGDYGYTF; cdr3_nt: TGTGCCACCAGCAGAGATAACAGGGGGGACTATGGCTACACCTTC
j_call: TRBJ2-1; d_call: TRBD2; v_call: TRBV7-9; clone_size: -; cdr3_aa: CASSPPSGGIGEQFF; cdr3_nt: TGTGCCAGCAGTCCTCCTAGCGGGGGGATAGGTGAGCAGTTCTTC
j_call: TRBJ2-1; d_call: TRBD1; v_call: TRBV7-9; clone_size: -; cdr3_aa: CASLPSGTGAYNEQFF; cdr3_nt: TGTGCCAGCCTCCCCTCCGGGACAGGGGCATACAATGAGCAGTTCTTC
j_call: TRBJ2-3; d_call: -; v_call: TRBV7-3; clone_size: -; cdr3_aa: CASSLNLGDTQYF; cdr3_nt: TGTGCCAGCAGCTTAAACCTCGGAGATACGCAGTATTTT
j_call: TRBJ1-1; d_call: -; v_call: TRBV5-4; clone_size: -; cdr3_aa: CASSLVGTQTEAFF; cdr3_nt: TGTGCCAGCAGCTTGGTTGGGACACAAACTGAAGCTTTCTTT
j_call: TRBJ2-7; d_call: TRBD2; v_call: TRBV7-2; clone_size: -; cdr3_aa: CASSFGTSGFEQYF; cdr3_nt: TGTGCCAGCAGCTTCGGGACTAGCGGATTCGAGCAGTACTTC
j_call: TRBJ2-3; d_call: TRBD2; v_call: TRBV7-2; clone_size: -; cdr3_aa: CASRGPYPSGGSTDTQYF; cdr3_nt: TGTGCCAGCAGGGGGCCCTACCCTAGCGGGGGAAGCACAGATACGCAGTATTTT
j_call: TRBJ1-5; d_call: TRBD1; v_call: TRBV19; clone_size: once; cdr3_aa: CASSAGTGGPNQPQHF; cdr3_nt: TGTGCCAGTAGTGCCGGGACAGGGGGACCCAATCAGCCCCAGCATTTT
j_call: TRBJ1-2; d_call: TRBD1; v_call: TRBV7-3; clone_size: few; cdr3_aa: CASSGQGDYGYTF; cdr3_nt: TGTGCCAGCAGTGGACAGGGTGACTATGGCTACACCTTC